The 21 T cell receptor beta chains below were found in one sample sequenced in a study of blood T cell repertoires in COVID-19. Some clones are missing from TCRdb's copy, which holds only in-frame ones; the method was immunoSEQ multiplex PCR. The table shows over 65,000 clones, with about 86% occurring only once. Sample: peripheral blood. The source is a man at least 80 years old with acute or convalescent COVID-19.

J is TRBJ1-2 and V is TRBV18, with D tentatively TRBD1 (6 bases). The CDR3 has 14 residues. The germline V gene has CDR1 KGHSH and CDR2 LQKENI. Trimming took 0 bases from V and 4 from J, leaving 9 bases between them. As DNA, the CDR3 is TGTGCCAGCTCACCACCGGGGGCGGGCTATGGCTACACCTTC. This sequence encodes CASSPPGAGYGYTF.

The chain carries TRBV27 and TRBJ1-1; the D is unclear. Germline CDR1 is MNHEY and CDR2 is SMNVEV (reference sequence). Trimming left V 2 bases short and J 8 bases short, with 15 bases between. The CDR3 has 14 residues. CDR3 in amino acids: CASSLGLGSLEAFF. The CDR3 nucleotides are TGTGCCAGCAGTTTAGGACTGGGGTCTTTGGAAGCTTTCTTT.

The genes are TRBV2 and TRBJ2-7; 7 positions agree with TRBD1. The trim removed 6 bases at V and 2 bases at J, leaving 7 bases unmatched. The CDR3 covers 14 residues. From germline, CDR1 is SNHLY and CDR2 FYNNEI. The CDR3 DNA sequence: TGTGCCAGCAGCACGACAGGGCTTCCCTACGAGCAGTACTTC. This codes for CASSTTGLPYEQYF. The whole variable domain, filled in from reference TRBV2 and TRBJ2-7, reads EPEVTQTPSHQVTQMGQEVILRCVPISNHLYFYWYRQILGQKVEFLVSFYNNEISEKSEIFDDQFSVERPDGSNFTLKIRSTKLEDSAMYFCASSTTGLPYEQYFGPGTRLTVT.

This clone was observed a single time. The chain uses TRBV30 and TRBJ1-2; D uncertain. The CDR3 sequence is 14 residues long. Germline V CDR1 and CDR2: GTSNPN, SVGIG (reference sequence). Trimming shortened V by 2 bases and J by 4 bases, and 14 bases separated the two germline ends. The CDR3 nucleotides read TGTGCCTGGAGTATAGACTCCGAGGTCTATGGCTACACCTTC. Protein: CAWSIDSEVYGYTF. The full variable domain, rest sourced from reference TRBV30 and TRBJ1-2, is SQTIHQWPATLVQPVGSPLSLECTVEGTSNPNLYWYRQAAGRGLQLLFYSVGIGQISSEVPQNLSASRPQDRQFILSSKKLLLSDSGFYLCAWSIDSEVYGYTFGSGTRLTVV.

This rearrangement joins TRBV18 to TRBJ2-3; 9 bases map to TRBD1. From germline, CDR1 is KGHSH and CDR2 LQKENI. The CDR3 runs 15 residues. V trimming: 3 bases; J trimming: 3 bases; junction bases outside the gene matches: 4. In DNA, the CDR3 is TGTGCCAGCTCACCCGGGACAGGGTTGACAGATACGCAGTATTTT. This encodes CASSPGTGLTDTQYF.

The chain recombines TRBV7-2 with TRBJ1-2; D might be TRBD1 (5 bases). Germline V CDR1 and CDR2: SGHTA, FQGNSA. V was shortened by 6 bases and J by 3 bases, with 17 bases between the two germline ends. CDR3 length: 15 residues. CDR3 loop: CASSRGRGGDYGYTF. The CDR3 DNA sequence: TGTGCCAGCAGTCGTGGGCGGGGAGGGGACTATGGCTACACCTTC.

The chain couples TRBV19 to TRBJ2-6; TRBD1 matches 10 bases. V gave up 5 bases and J gave up 0 bases; unmatched junction bases: 7. Germline V lookup: CDR1 LNHDA, CDR2 SQIVND (reference sequence). CDR3 length equals 18 residues. CDR3 DNA sequence: TGTGCCAGTAGTCCGGGACAGGGGTTCGCCTCTGGGGCCAACGTCCTGACTTTC. Its protein is CASSPGQGFASGANVLTF. Full variable domain (outside the CDR3, taken from reference TRBV19 and TRBJ2-6): DGGITQSPKYLFRKEGQNVTLSCEQNLNHDAMYWYRQDPGQGLRLIYYSQIVNDFQKGDIAEGYSVSREKKESFPLTVTSAQKNPTAFYLCASSPGQGFASGANVLTFGAGSRLTVL.

Many counts were recorded for this clone. The chain combines TRBV28 with TRBJ1-5; 8 bases fit TRBD1. Germline-derived CDR1 and CDR2 are MDHEN and SYDVKM. This CDR3 comprises 14 residues. V was pared by 10 bases and J by 11 bases, with 16 bases of the junction left unmatched. For the CDR3, the DNA is TGTGCCACCCGACAGGGGCCACCCAGGAGAGCCCAGCATTTT. This sequence encodes CATRQGPPRRAQHF.

The chain combines TRBV6-6 with TRBJ2-7; possibly TRBD2 for D (7 bases). The CDR3 runs 15 residues. V lost 0 bases to trimming and J lost 7 bases, with 16 bases between them. CDR1 and CDR2 from the germline V gene are MNHNY and SVGAGI (reference sequence). The DNA of the CDR3 is TGTGCCAGCAGTTACTCGAAAGGGGGAGGGCCGGAGCAGTACTTC. Its translation: CASSYSKGGGPEQYF.

This chain links TRBV2 with TRBJ1-1; TRBD1 is a possible D gene (6 bases). V lost 4 bases to trimming and J lost 5 bases, with 14 bases between them. The CDR3 has 14 amino acids. Per the germline V gene, CDR1 is SNHLY and CDR2 is FYNNEI. Written as DNA, the CDR3 is TGTGCCAGCAGTGGATATACAGGGCAGACTGAAGCTTTCTTT. It translates to CASSGYTGQTEAFF.

J is TRBJ1-1 and V is TRBV3-1 (or the pseudogene TRBV3-2), with D unresolved. The CDR3 covers 16 residues. Germline-derived CDR1 and CDR2 are LGHDT and YNNKEL (reference sequence). Trimming shortened V by 1 base and J by 1 base, and 13 bases separated the two germline ends. This chain's CDR3 is CASSQGEIPANTEAFF. The CDR3 DNA reads as TGTGCCAGCAGCCAAGGTGAGATTCCCGCGAACACTGAAGCTTTCTTT.

In nucleotides, the CDR3 is TGTGCCAGCAGCCCCCTAGGACAGGGGACAGATACGCAGTATTTT. Its protein is CASSPLGQGTDTQYF. The chain uses TRBV5-4 and TRBJ2-3, with 9 bases fitting TRBD1. Unmatched junction bases numbered 6, after V lost 4 bases and J lost 3 bases. CDR1 is SGHNT and CDR2 is YYREEE in the germline V gene (reference sequence). The CDR3 covers 15 residues.

This chain links TRBV6-1 with TRBJ2-3, with D maybe TRBD1 (6 bases). The germline gives CDR1 MNHNS, CDR2 SASEGT. The CDR3 has 16 residues. V lost 0 bases and J lost 4, with 14 bases in between. The CDR3 protein is CASSEAYRVFADTQYF. In DNA, the CDR3 is TGTGCCAGCAGTGAAGCGTACAGGGTCTTTGCAGATACGCAGTATTTT.

J is TRBJ1-6 and V is TRBV6-5; D perhaps matches TRBD1 (5 bases). Between the trimmed V and J ends, which lost 0 bases and 8 bases, there was a span of 11 bases. CDR3 length: 15 residues. Germline CDR1 is MNHEY and CDR2 is SVGAGI. The CDR3 nucleotides are TGTGCCAGCAGTTACTCGCCAGGGACTTATTCACCCCTCCACTTT. It encodes CASSYSPGTYSPLHF.

The rearrangement uses TRBV3-1 (or the pseudogene TRBV3-2) and TRBJ2-1; TRBD1 agrees at 7 bases. This CDR3 spans 13 amino acids. The V segment lost 7 bases and the J segment 5 bases; nucleotides outside the gene matches: 5. CDR1 LGHDT and CDR2 YNNKEL come from the germline V gene (reference sequence). In DNA form, the CDR3 reads TGTGCCAGCACCGGGACAGTCCACAATGAGCAGTTCTTC. It yields the protein CASTGTVHNEQFF.

The chain combines TRBV3-1 (or the pseudogene TRBV3-2) with TRBJ2-1, with 9 bases that match TRBD2. With 5 bases clipped from V and 5 bases from J, the junction kept 7 bases outside the gene matches. Germline assignment: CDR1 LGHDT and CDR2 YNNKEL (reference sequence). The CDR3 covers 15 residues. The CDR3 sequence is CASSWVGTSNNEQFF. The CDR3 DNA reads TGTGCCAGCAGCTGGGTCGGGACTAGCAACAATGAGCAGTTCTTC.

The genes are TRBV4-1 and TRBJ2-1; no firm D call. Deletions cut 0 bases from V and 2 bases from J, with 11 bases between. Germline CDR1 and CDR2: MGHRA and YSYEKL. CDR3 length equals 16 residues. The CDR3, as DNA: TGCGCCAGCAGCCAAGAGTATAGTAGTCCCTACAATGAGCAGTTCTTC. Its protein product is CASSQEYSSPYNEQFF.

This rearrangement joins TRBV18 to TRBJ2-3; 11 bases agree with TRBD2. Germline assignment: CDR1 KGHSH and CDR2 LQKENI. There are 16 residues in the CDR3. V gave up 0 bases and J gave up 1 base; unmatched junction bases: 0. CDR3 sequence: CASSPPLAGGTDTQYF. In DNA form, the CDR3 reads TGTGCCAGCTCACCACCACTAGCGGGAGGCACAGATACGCAGTATTTT.

The chain employs TRBV3-1 (or the pseudogene TRBV3-2) and TRBJ2-3; a possible D gene is TRBD1 (5 bases). In germline, CDR1 is LGHDT, CDR2 YNNKEL (reference sequence). CDR3 size: 15 residues. V was pared by 0 bases and J by 0 bases, with 7 bases between. The DNA of the CDR3 is TGTGCCAGCAGCCAAGATGGGGCAAGCACAGATACGCAGTATTTT. The encoded protein is CASSQDGASTDTQYF.

The chain recombines TRBV27 with TRBJ2-1; TRBD1 matches 11 bases. V lost 4 bases, J lost 4 bases, and 6 bases stayed unmatched. The CDR3 extends over 16 amino acids. Germline V lookup: CDR1 MNHEY, CDR2 SMNVEV (reference sequence). CDR3 amino acids: CASSSTGTGGYNEQFF. The CDR3 coding sequence is TGTGCCAGCAGTTCTACCGGGACAGGGGGGTACAATGAGCAGTTCTTC.

The chain is built from TRBV24-1 and TRBJ2-1; no firm D call. CDR3 size: 13 residues. The V end was cut by 0 bases, the J end by 7 bases, with 6 bases between. Looked up from germline, CDR1 is KGHDR and CDR2 is SFDVKD. CDR3 sequence reads: CATSDLEVNEQFF. CDR3 nucleotides: TGTGCCACCAGTGATTTGGAGGTTAATGAGCAGTTCTTC.